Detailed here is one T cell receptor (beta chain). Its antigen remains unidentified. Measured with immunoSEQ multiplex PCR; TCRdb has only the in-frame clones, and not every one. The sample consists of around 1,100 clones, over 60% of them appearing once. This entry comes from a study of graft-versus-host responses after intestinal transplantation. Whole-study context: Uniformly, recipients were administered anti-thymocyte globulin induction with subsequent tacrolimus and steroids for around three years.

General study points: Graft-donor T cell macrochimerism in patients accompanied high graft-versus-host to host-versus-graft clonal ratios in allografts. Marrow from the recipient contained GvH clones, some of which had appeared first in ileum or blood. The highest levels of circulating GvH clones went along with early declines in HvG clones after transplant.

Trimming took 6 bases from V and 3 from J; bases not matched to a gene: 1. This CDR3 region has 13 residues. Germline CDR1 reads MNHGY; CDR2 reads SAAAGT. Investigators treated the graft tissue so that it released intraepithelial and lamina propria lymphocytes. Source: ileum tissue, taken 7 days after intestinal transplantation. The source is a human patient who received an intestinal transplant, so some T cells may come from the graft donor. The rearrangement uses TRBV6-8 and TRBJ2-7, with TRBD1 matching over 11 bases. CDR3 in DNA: TGTGCCAGCAGGGGGACAGGGGGCTACGAGCAGTACTTC. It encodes CASRGTGGYEQYF.